A selection of T cell receptor beta chains follows, all from one sample in a study of OX40 agonist ivuxolimab in advanced cancers. Sequenced by immunoSEQ multiplex PCR; TCRdb stores in-frame clones only, minus some. There are some 68,000 clones in the sample; about 83% occur only once, and around 1.4% lies in the top ten. The sample here was CD4+ or CD8+ T cells sorted from blood, taken in a trial of the OX40 agonist ivuxolimab. All receptors come from an adult with an advanced solid tumor such as melanoma, head and neck, liver or kidney cancer. The CDR3 runs from the conserved cysteine through the conserved F or W. A clone size is listed for some rows: how often the clone was seen (once, few, many), or a class if it is expanded.

>-|TRBV5-4|TRBJ2-4|16
CASSLGGAVAKNIQYF
>-|TRBV5-6|TRBJ1-2|15
CASSVTGLAEYRYTF
>-|TRBV7-2|TRBJ2-1|16
CASSFSEGLALYEQFF
>-|TRBV5-6|TRBJ1-6|16
CASSFYRETYNSPLHF
>-|TRBV5-1|TRBJ2-7|13
CASSLGRSYEQYF
>-|TRBV6-1|TRBJ2-7|11
CASSPVHEQYF
>-|TRBV11-2|TRBJ1-1|14
CASSPVTMNTEAFF
>-|TRBV9|TRBJ1-4|17
CASSVDLSLATNEKLFF
>-|TRBV28|TRBJ2-7|13
CASSPGQGYEQYF
>few|TRBV27|TRBJ2-5|14
CASSFRGGQETQYF
>-|TRBV5-1|TRBJ2-7|14
CASSLMGQGGEQYF
>-|TRBV5-1|TRBJ2-5|17
CASSVGHRDRWQETQYF
>-|TRBV5-1|TRBJ1-2|18
CASSLTAVQGALVYGYTF
>-|TRBV18|TRBJ2-2|15
CASSPKGGGTGELFF
>-|TRBV7-2|-|15
CASSPTGVGPYEQYF
>few|TRBV28|TRBJ2-7|13
CASSIRKTREQYF
>-|TRBV9|TRBJ2-7|15
CASSAGTSGAYEQYF
>-|TRBV19|TRBJ2-3|13
CASSAASTDTQYF
>-|TRBV19|TRBJ2-7|16
CASSMGTGGPFNERYF
>-|TRBV29-1|TRBJ1-1|14
CSVGGQGVGTEAFF
>-|TRBV7-9|TRBJ2-1|13
CAVQAASYNEQFF
>-|TRBV7-9|TRBJ1-2|15
CASSNRAGANYGYTF
>-|TRBV5-8|TRBJ2-3|15
CASSLEETATDTQYF
>-|TRBV15|TRBJ2-5|16
CATSSPRAGILETQYF
>-|TRBV27|TRBJ2-3|13
CASSLSIRDTQYF
>-|TRBV23-1|TRBJ2-1|16
CASRILSPPPGNEQFF
>once|TRBV25-1|TRBJ1-1|14
CASSGARVGQGAFF
>-|TRBV5-1|TRBJ2-7|15
CASSPSGTGRDEQYF
>-|TRBV19|TRBJ1-2|12
CASRTQGYGYTF
>-|TRBV7-8|TRBJ2-3|16
CASTPRTSGNGDTQYF
>-|TRBV11-2|TRBJ2-7|18
CASSLGDPWVGVTYEQYF
>few|TRBV7-9|TRBJ1-6|16
CASSSSGSIINSPLHF
>few|TRBV5-1|TRBJ1-2|15
CASSLASEGARGYTF
>-|TRBV5-1|TRBJ2-6|16
CASSLGDISGANVLTF
>-|TRBV19|TRBJ2-7|15
CASRVEGASSYEQYF
>-|TRBV29-1|TRBJ1-1|12
CSAQYGGTEAFF
>-|TRBV10-3|TRBJ1-1|14
CAISDTVMNTEAFF
>-|TRBV18|TRBJ2-7|13
CASSLGRDYEQYF
>-|TRBV14|TRBJ2-3|16
CASSQDRNRMSVTQYF
>-|TRBV28|TRBJ1-5|13
CASSLYQHQPQHF
>-|TRBV28|TRBJ2-5|14
CASSAPLGEETQYF
>-|TRBV11-1|TRBJ1-3|16
CASSLAGQYSGNTIYF
>few|TRBV4-2|TRBJ1-2|18
CASSQGRTGSVANYGYTF
>-|TRBV5-1|TRBJ1-6|14
CASRRDRVNSPLHF
>once|TRBV6-1|TRBJ1-1|14
CASSEALGWAEAFF
>once|TRBV5-6|TRBJ2-7|15
CASSGPGQGVFEQYF
>-|TRBV2|TRBJ1-6|17
CASSVSEASSYNSPLHF
>few|TRBV11-1|TRBJ2-4|15
CASSHWGGAKNIQYF
>-|TRBV6-5|TRBJ2-5|14
CASSYGTSEETQYF
>-|TRBV14|TRBJ2-5|14
CASSQPQGSETQYF
>-|TRBV29-1|TRBJ2-3|16
CSVEPSGGPRPDTQYF
>-|TRBV5-1|TRBJ2-5|14
CASSDDRAQETQYF
>-|TRBV4-1|TRBJ2-3|15
CASSYPGQRTDTQYF
>-|TRBV15|TRBJ2-5|16
CATSRDGGGVKETQYF
>-|TRBV7-7|TRBJ2-6|15
CASSLGGPGANVLTF
>-|TRBV7-6|TRBJ1-5|13
CASSLRYGQPQHF
>-|TRBV28|TRBJ1-3|16
CASSTSLGFWGNTIYF
>-|TRBV5-4|TRBJ2-7|16
CASSLASGVYSYEQYF
>-|TRBV11-2|TRBJ2-3|16
CASVQFGGPRTDTQYF